This TCR beta chain was profiled in a study of cytomegalovirus exposure and HLA in healthy donors. About the research overall: The 110 or so validation repertoires were produced on the same platform as the 500 to 800 repertoires of the first cohort. This was reported in a later analysis. General study findings and limits: Reportedly, cytomegalovirus status was diagnosed with high sensitivity and specificity. According to the study, about 180 TCR beta chains were cytomegalovirus-associated.

Sequencing used immunoSEQ multiplex PCR; TCRdb keeps in-frame clones, though not all of them. The data show more than 250,000 clones, about nine tenths seen once. With regard to this clone: The antigen remains unidentified.

The CDR3 covers 16 residues. Germline assignment: CDR1 LGHNA and CDR2 YSLEER. V shed 0 bases, J shed 4 bases, and the junction held 7 bases outside the gene matches. Separate from the 666-subject first cohort, the approximately 120-subject validation cohort was the one that the donors belonged to. The receptor was derived from a young woman in good health and CMV-seropositive. This chain connects TRBV4-3 to TRBJ2-7; 9 nucleotides align to TRBD2. The specimen was PBMCs. The CDR3 region has the DNA TGCGCCAGCAGCCAAGATCGACTAGCGGATTATTACGAGCAGTACTTC. It codes for CASSQDRLADYYEQYF.